Listed below are T cell receptor beta chains from one sample, sequenced in a study of shared clonotypes between healthy human individuals. Some clones are missing from TCRdb's copy, which holds only in-frame ones; the method was immunoSEQ multiplex PCR. The sample has some 2,000,000 clones, approximately 94% seen once. The specimen was naive CD4+ T cells sorted from blood. These TCRs come from a man between 18 and 35 years old in good health. Each CDR3 is given with its conserved first and last residue. A D gene is named only where the DNA matches it firmly. Clone size is shown for a subset of rows, as once, few, many or a class of expanded clone.

TRBV2	.	TRBJ2-7	.	CASSPSYEQYF	TGTGCCAGCAGCCCTAGTTACGAGCAGTACTTC
TRBV19	.	TRBJ2-5	.	CASSRTNQETQYF	TGTGCCAGTAGCCGGACAAATCAAGAGACCCAGTACTTC
TRBV6-5	.	TRBJ2-4	.	CASSSGALAKNIQYF	TGTGCCAGCAGTAGCGGTGCTCTGGCCAAAAACATTCAGTACTTC
TRBV25-1	.	TRBJ1-1	.	CASTLGVANTEAFF	TGTGCCAGCACCTTGGGGGTTGCAAACACTGAAGCTTTCTTT
TRBV10-3	TRBD1	TRBJ2-5	once	CAIRGGQTLETQYF	TGTGCCATCAGAGGGGGACAGACGTTAGAGACCCAGTACTTC
TRBV18	TRBD1	TRBJ1-4	once	CASSPRQGAGDEKLFF	TGTGCCAGCTCACCTAGACAGGGGGCAGGAGATGAAAAACTGTTTTTT
TRBV6-1	.	TRBJ1-1	.	CASSDDRLNTEAFF	TGTGCCAGCAGTGATGACCGGTTGAACACTGAAGCTTTCTTT
TRBV5-1	.	TRBJ1-6	.	CASSLAGQLSGSLHF	TGCGCCAGCAGCTTGGCCGGGCAGCTCTCCGGGTCCCTCCACTTT
TRBV5-8	TRBD1	TRBJ1-6	.	CASSLNRGSPLHF	TGTGCCAGCAGCTTGAACAGGGGTTCACCCCTCCACTTT
TRBV4-3	.	TRBJ1-5	once	CASSQEVGGNQPQHF	TGCGCCAGCAGCCAAGAAGTCGGTGGCAATCAGCCCCAGCATTTT
TRBV2	.	TRBJ1-2	.	CASRDRNGYTF	TGTGCCAGCAGAGACAGGAATGGCTACACCTTC
TRBV30	.	TRBJ2-7	once	CAWSVNRIYEQYF	TGTGCCTGGAGTGTAAACAGAATCTACGAGCAGTACTTC
TRBV5-4	.	TRBJ2-7	once	CASSETGYYEQYF	TGTGCCAGCAGCGAAACAGGGTACTACGAGCAGTACTTC
TRBV11-2	TRBD1	TRBJ1-1	.	CASSLQGALTEAFF	TGTGCCAGCAGCCTCCAGGGGGCGCTGACTGAAGCTTTCTTT
TRBV9	.	TRBJ2-3	.	CASSFFPGLSTDTQYF	TGTGCCAGCAGCTTTTTCCCGGGACTTTCCACAGATACGCAGTATTTT
TRBV20-1	.	TRBJ1-2	once	CSARYVDGYTF	TGCAGTGCTAGATATGTAGATGGCTACACCTTC
TRBV14	TRBD2	TRBJ2-1	.	CASSQERLAGNEQFF	TGTGCCAGCAGTCAGGAACGACTAGCGGGCAATGAGCAGTTCTTC
TRBV10-3	.	TRBJ2-7	.	CAISPDPEVYEQYF	TGTGCCATCAGCCCGGACCCGGAAGTCTACGAGCAGTACTTC
TRBV9	.	TRBJ2-2	.	CASSVGGVNTGELFF	TGTGCCAGCAGCGTAGGTGGGGTTAACACCGGGGAGCTGTTTTTT
TRBV4-3	.	TRBJ2-7	.	CASSHLRDPLYEQYF	TGCGCCAGCAGCCATCTACGGGACCCCCTCTACGAGCAGTACTTC
TRBV2	TRBD1	TRBJ1-2	few	CASSATGDYGYTF	TGTGCCAGCAGTGCCACAGGGGACTATGGCTACACCTTC
TRBV5-1	TRBD2	TRBJ2-3	.	CASSGTSGSTDTQYF	TGCGCCAGCAGTGGGACTAGCGGGAGCACAGATACGCAGTATTTT
TRBV14	.	TRBJ2-3	once	CASSLLSSDTQYF	TGTGCCAGCAGCCTCCTATCCTCGGATACGCAGTATTTT
TRBV7-6	TRBD2	TRBJ2-1	.	CASSGQTSGNEQFF	TGTGCCAGCAGCGGACAGACTAGCGGGAATGAGCAGTTCTTC
TRBV30	TRBD2	TRBJ2-7	.	CAWSDPRASGSFRREQYF	TGTGCCTGGAGTGACCCCCGGGCTAGCGGGAGTTTCCGGCGCGAGCAGTACTTC
TRBV25-1	.	TRBJ2-7	.	CASSDGGGYEQYF	TGTGCCAGCAGTGATGGGGGTGGGTACGAGCAGTACTTC
TRBV7-2	.	TRBJ1-3	.	CASSGHRAASGNTIYF	TGTGCCAGCAGCGGACACAGGGCGGCCTCTGGAAACACCATATATTTT
TRBV4-3	.	TRBJ1-2	.	CASSQAGVYGYTF	TGCGCCAGCAGCCAAGCGGGGGTCTATGGCTACACCTTC
TRBV7-2	.	TRBJ2-7	.	CASSHGTGDEQYF	TGTGCCAGCAGCCACGGGACTGGAGACGAGCAGTACTTC
TRBV7-2	TRBD1	TRBJ1-6	.	CASSLRGDLNSPLHF	TGTGCCAGCAGCCTCAGGGGGGATTTGAATTCACCCCTCCACTTT
TRBV5-1	.	TRBJ1-1	.	CASSLIGGATGTEAFF	TGCGCCAGCAGCTTGATCGGGGGTGCGACCGGCACTGAAGCTTTCTTT
TRBV5-1	TRBD1	TRBJ1-6	.	CASSYSPGQGGYNSPLHF	TGCGCCAGCAGCTATTCTCCGGGACAGGGAGGCTATAATTCACCCCTCCACTTT
TRBV4-2	TRBD1	TRBJ1-2	.	CASSQGQGNNYGYTF	TGTGCCAGCAGCCAAGGACAGGGGAACAACTATGGCTACACCTTC
TRBV7-2	.	TRBJ1-2	.	CASSLARRADYGYTF	TGTGCCAGCAGCTTAGCGCGCCGGGCTGACTATGGCTACACCTTC
TRBV5-1	TRBD2	TRBJ2-5	.	CASSLDTSGSQETQYF	TGCGCCAGCAGCTTGGATACTAGCGGGAGCCAAGAGACCCAGTACTTC
TRBV5-4	TRBD1	TRBJ1-2	.	CASSRDRFGGGYTF	TGTGCCAGCAGCCGGGACAGGTTTGGGGGTGGCTACACCTTC
TRBV5-1	.	TRBJ1-1	.	CASQPTAGSTEAFF	TGCGCCAGTCAGCCCACGGCAGGCAGCACTGAAGCTTTCTTT
TRBV11-1	.	TRBJ2-2	.	CASSAGPGELFF	TGTGCCAGCAGCGCAGGGCCCGGGGAGCTGTTTTTT
TRBV10-3	TRBD1	TRBJ2-5	.	CAISESGQMETQYF	TGTGCCATCAGTGAGTCGGGACAGATGGAGACCCAGTACTTC
TRBV29-1	.	TRBJ2-7	.	CSVASRLSYEQYF	TGCAGCGTTGCTTCTAGGTTATCCTACGAGCAGTACTTC
TRBV28	TRBD1	TRBJ1-2	.	CASSPRTGSFSGYTF	TGTGCCAGCAGTCCAAGGACAGGGAGTTTTAGTGGCTACACCTTC
TRBV4-1	.	TRBJ2-3	.	CASGGISTDTQYF	TGCGCCAGTGGGGGTATTAGCACAGATACGCAGTATTTT
TRBV11-2	.	TRBJ1-2	.	CASSLAPNYGYTF	TGTGCCAGCAGCCTGGCCCCGAACTATGGCTACACCTTC
TRBV10-3	.	TRBJ2-5	.	CAISGGAETQYF	TGTGCCATCAGTGGGGGTGCAGAGACCCAGTACTTC
TRBV18	.	TRBJ2-5	.	CASSPAVQETQYF	TGTGCCAGCTCACCGGCCGTTCAAGAGACCCAGTACTTC
TRBV4-2	.	TRBJ1-3	.	CASSRTGGTIYF	TGTGCCAGCAGCCGCACCGGGGGCACCATATATTTT
TRBV4-1	TRBD1	TRBJ1-5	.	CASSLTGVSNQPQHF	TGCGCCAGCAGCCTGACAGGGGTTAGCAATCAGCCCCAGCATTTT
TRBV6-5	.	TRBJ2-3	.	CASRISWQDTDTQYF	TGTGCCAGCCGTATCTCGTGGCAGGACACAGATACGCAGTATTTT
TRBV30	TRBD1	TRBJ1-5	.	CAWSPPDRVSNQPQHF	TGTGCCTGGAGTCCTCCGGACAGGGTTAGCAATCAGCCCCAGCATTTT
TRBV4-3	TRBD2	TRBJ2-2	once	CASSQSGRGNTGELFF	TGCGCCAGCAGCCAGAGCGGGAGAGGAAACACCGGGGAGCTGTTTTTT
TRBV5-5	TRBD1	TRBJ2-5	.	CASSLAGQEKTQYF	TGTGCCAGCAGCTTGGCGGGACAGGAAAAGACCCAGTACTTC
TRBV2	TRBD2	TRBJ2-1	.	CASSGTSGVNNEQFF	TGTGCCAGCAGCGGGACTAGCGGGGTAAACAATGAGCAGTTCTTC
TRBV6-4	TRBD2	TRBJ2-7	.	CASSDFGLAGCYEQYF	TGTGCCAGCAGTGACTTCGGACTAGCGGGATGCTACGAGCAGTACTTC